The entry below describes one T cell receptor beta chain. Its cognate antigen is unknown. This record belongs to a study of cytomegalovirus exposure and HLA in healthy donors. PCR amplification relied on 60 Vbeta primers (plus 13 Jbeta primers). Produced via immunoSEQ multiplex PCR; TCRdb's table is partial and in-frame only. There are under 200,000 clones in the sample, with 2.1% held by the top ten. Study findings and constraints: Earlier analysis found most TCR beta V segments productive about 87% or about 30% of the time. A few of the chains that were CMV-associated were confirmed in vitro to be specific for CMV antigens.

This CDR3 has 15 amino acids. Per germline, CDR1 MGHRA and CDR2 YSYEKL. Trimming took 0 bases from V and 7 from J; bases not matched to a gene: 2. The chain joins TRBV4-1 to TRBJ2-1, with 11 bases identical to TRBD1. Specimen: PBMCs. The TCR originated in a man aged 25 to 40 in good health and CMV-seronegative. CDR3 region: CASSQEGDRGNEQFF. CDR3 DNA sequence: TGCGCCAGCAGCCAAGAAGGGGACAGGGGGAATGAGCAGTTCTTC.